This T cell receptor beta chain was sequenced in a study of control samples from healthy donors and cancer patients. Profiled with immunoSEQ multiplex PCR; TCRdb holds only in-frame clones, not every one. The table includes about 150,000 clones, 75% to 95% detected once. CDR3 length equals 17 residues. CDR1 and CDR2 from the germline V gene are LNHDA and SQIVND (reference sequence). V lost 0 bases, J lost 3 bases, and 15 bases lay in between. The rearrangement joins TRBV19 to TRBJ2-1, with D perhaps matching TRBD1 (5 bases). The clonotype was recovered from a woman in her forties in good health. Sequenced input: blood. In DNA, the CDR3 is TGTGCCAGTAGTATAGATCCGGTGACAGAAAGCTACAATGAGCAGTTCTTC. Amino acids: CASSIDPVTESYNEQFF.